This T cell receptor beta chain was captured by sequencing in a study of T cell responses to AZD1222 COVID-19 vaccine. Only in-frame clones appear in the TCRdb table, and some are missing; sequencing was by immunoSEQ multiplex PCR. Counted here are roughly 130,000 clones, about 94% occurring once; the ten biggest clones make up under 7.5%. The J segment lost 7 bases and the V segment lost 3 bases, leaving 4 bases of the junction unmatched. CDR3 length: 15 residues. CDR1 is MNHEY and CDR2 is SMNVEV in the germline V gene (reference sequence). The sequence came from an adult in good health. This specimen was peripheral blood, taken on day 0 of AZD1222 vaccination. The V call is TRBV27, the J call TRBJ2-1; TRBD2 agrees at 12 bases. The CDR3 region is CASSLTSGRGNEQFF. The DNA for the CDR3 is TGTGCCAGCAGTTTGACTAGCGGGAGAGGTAATGAGCAGTTCTTC.